One sample yielded the 21 T cell receptor beta chains listed below, sequenced in a study of T cells in Graves' hyperthyroidism and ophthalmopathy. Amplified TCR beta CDR3 regions came from RNA transcripts. The TCR CDR3 first-round RT-PCR relied on the HTBI primer set. Via MiXCR, TCRdb re-called the multiplex PCR reads, giving one row per CDR3 protein. The repertoire holds about 640,000 distinct CDR3 sequences, with 14% as singletons. Input material: blood. These TCRs come from a woman in her forties or fifties with Graves' ophthalmopathy.

The chain recombines TRBV9 with TRBJ1-6; D may be TRBD1 (6 bases). The germline V gene encodes CDR1 SGDLS and CDR2 YYNGEE. The V and J ends lost 3 bases and 7 bases respectively, with 17 bases between them. The CDR3 sequence is 16 residues long. The DNA of the CDR3 is TGTGCCAGCAGCGCCGGTATGAAGGGGGGGAATTCACCCCTCCACTTT. It is translated as CASSAGMKGGNSPLHF. The variable domain in full, with the rest retrieved from reference TRBV9 and TRBJ1-6, is DSGVTQTPKHLITATGQRVTLRCSPRSGDLSVYWYQQSLDQGLQFLIQYYNGEERAKGNILERFSAQQFPDLHSELNLSSLELGDSALYFCASSAGMKGGNSPLHFGNGTRLTVT.

This clonotype showed up just a few times. The V gene is TRBV6-1, the J gene TRBJ2-7, with 7 bases lining up with TRBD1. V shed 5 bases, J shed 3 bases, and the junction held 7 bases outside the gene matches. The CDR3 consists of 14 residues. The germline V gene encodes CDR1 MNHNS and CDR2 SASEGT. CDR3: CASSRTGRDYEQYF. The DNA for the CDR3 is TGTGCCAGCAGTCGGACAGGCCGGGACTACGAGCAGTACTTC.

The chain recombines TRBV5-4 with TRBJ1-1, with TRBD1 matching over 7 bases. CDR1 is SGHNT, CDR2 YYREEE, per germline (reference sequence). The J segment lost 1 base and the V segment lost 4 bases, leaving 10 bases of the junction unmatched. The CDR3 spans 16 residues. The CDR3 sequence: CASSRTGDFGNTEAFF. The CDR3 nucleotides read TGTGCCAGCAGCCGTACAGGGGACTTCGGGAACACTGAAGCTTTCTTT.

This clonotype came up a few times. The rearrangement joins TRBV10-3 to TRBJ1-4; 8 nucleotides line up with TRBD1. Germline V lookup: CDR1 ENHRY, CDR2 SYGVKD. This CDR3 is 14 amino acids long. V dropped 6 bases and J dropped 7; count of bases not matched to a gene: 7. This CDR3 reads CAIREDRAGEKLFF. CDR3 nucleotide sequence: TGTGCCATCAGGGAGGACAGGGCGGGTGAAAAACTGTTTTTT.

This clonotype came up many times. The chain has TRBV3-1 and TRBJ1-1; D is undetermined. V was trimmed by 1 base and J by 6 bases, leaving 9 bases between them. The CDR3 is 13 residues long. Per germline, CDR1 LGHDT and CDR2 YNNKEL (reference sequence). In DNA form, the CDR3 reads TGTGCCAGCAGCCAAGGTGGGTGGGCTGAAGCTTTCTTT. As protein: CASSQGGWAEAFF.

This clonotype has a count of ten or more. The chain recombines TRBV24-1 with TRBJ2-5, with 11 bases aligning to TRBD2. This CDR3 contains 18 residues. V dropped 3 bases and J dropped 5; count of bases not matched to a gene: 13. Per germline, CDR1 KGHDR and CDR2 SFDVKD. CDR3 nucleotides: TGTGCCACCAGTGATCCCCGGAGTATAGCGGGAGGGCTTGAGACCCAGTACTTC. It yields the protein CATSDPRSIAGGLETQYF.

This clonotype was detected ten times or more. This chain links TRBV20-1 with TRBJ2-1, with a tentative D call TRBD2 (5 bases). The length of the CDR3 is 14 residues. Germline loops: CDR1 DFQATT, CDR2 SNEGSKA (reference sequence). Trimming pared 3 bases from V and 3 bases from J, leaving 12 bases between. CDR3 in amino acids: CSASVLAFYNEQFF. The CDR3 DNA reads TGCAGTGCTAGTGTGTTAGCGTTCTACAATGAGCAGTTCTTC.

This clonotype has at least ten counts. The CDR3 sequence: CASSQARGVYEQYF. The CDR3, as DNA: TGTGCCAGCAGCCAAGCCAGGGGGGTCTACGAGCAGTACTTC. V and J are TRBV4-2 and TRBJ2-7; tentative D call: TRBD1 (7 bases). The CDR3 contains 14 residues. Germline CDR1 LGHNA, CDR2 YNFKEQ. V lost 1 base and J 3 bases, leaving 10 bases between the germline ends.

The sample holds many counts of this clonotype. The chain employs TRBV27 and TRBJ2-3; 9 nucleotides agree with TRBD1. The CDR3 has 16 amino acids. The ends lost 5 bases at V and 10 bases at J; junction bases unmatched: 16. Germline CDR1 reads MNHEY; CDR2 reads SMNVEV (reference sequence). The CDR3 coding sequence is TGTGCCAGCAGTACCTTGGGACAGGGCAAAAGATACGCGCAGTATTTT. Encoded protein: CASSTLGQGKRYAQYF.

At least ten counts were recorded for this clonotype. J is TRBJ1-1 and V is TRBV7-2; D uncertain. The CDR3 is made up of 13 amino acids. With 2 bases removed from V and 5 bases from J, the gap between germline ends came to 9 bases. Germline-derived CDR1 and CDR2 are SGHTA and FQGNSA. The CDR3 protein is CASSLILATEAFF. The CDR3 region has the DNA TGTGCCAGCAGCTTAATTCTGGCTACTGAAGCTTTCTTT.

This clonotype has only a few counts. The CDR3 loop reads CASSPQRATSSQETQYF. The CDR3 DNA sequence: TGTGCCAGTAGTCCCCAACGGGCGACTAGTTCGCAAGAGACCCAGTACTTC. This chain connects TRBV19 to TRBJ2-5; the D gene is possibly TRBD2 (6 bases). Per the germline V gene, CDR1 is LNHDA and CDR2 is SQIVND (reference sequence). The length of the CDR3 is 17 residues. V dropped 5 bases and J dropped 2 bases, with 21 bases sitting between them.

V and J are TRBV6-1 and TRBJ1-2; no clear D. The V end was cut by 7 bases, the J end by 2 bases, with 11 bases between. The CDR3 covers 13 residues. CDR1 MNHNS and CDR2 SASEGT come from the germline V gene. The CDR3 region is CASMDPRNYGYTF. The CDR3 nucleotides read TGTGCCAGCATGGATCCCAGAAACTATGGCTACACCTTC.

At least ten counts were recorded for this clonotype. This chain uses TRBV20-1 with TRBJ1-2; maybe TRBD1 (5 bases). The V gene lost 7 bases and the J gene lost 4 bases, with 10 bases spanning the gap. The CDR3 is 11 residues long. CDR1 and CDR2 from the germline V gene are DFQATT and SNEGSKA (reference sequence). CDR3: CSVPGFYGYTF. CDR3 coding DNA: TGCAGTGTTCCAGGGTTCTATGGCTACACCTTC.

Of note for this clonotype: A much larger clone differs from this one at a single base, so this may be a read error. The rearrangement uses TRBV6-1 and TRBJ2-7; D call uncertain. The J call may be incorrect, as the DNA end agrees better with TRBJ2-1. This CDR3 is built from 14 residues. Germline CDR1 reads MNHNS; CDR2 reads SASEGT. DNA of the CDR3: TGTGCCAGCAGTCGCTCAGTGGGTCCCTACGAGCAGTTCTTC. Translating it yields CASSRSVGPYEQFF.

This clonotype was seen repeatedly, ten times or more. This chain joins TRBV10-3 and TRBJ2-7, with D perhaps matching TRBD2 (5 bases). There are 14 residues in the CDR3. Germline loops: CDR1 ENHRY, CDR2 SYGVKD. V was clipped by 2 bases and J by 3 bases, with 11 bases between them. In nucleotides, the CDR3 is TGTGCCATCAGTGAGCTTGGGAGCCACTACGAGCAGTACTTC. Encoded protein: CAISELGSHYEQYF.

At least ten counts were recorded for this clonotype. The CDR3 bases are TGCAGCGCCAAACTAGCGGGAGGCCCCTCCTACAATGAGCAGTTCTTC. It translates to CSAKLAGGPSYNEQFF. J is TRBJ2-1 and V is TRBV29-1, with 12 bases lining up with TRBD2. The V segment lost 7 bases and the J segment 0 bases; nucleotides outside the gene matches: 7. This CDR3 is built from 16 residues. Germline V gene sequence: CDR1 SQVTM, CDR2 ANQGSEA.

Only a few counts were recorded for this clonotype. The chain has TRBV12-3 or TRBV12-4 and TRBJ1-3, with no clear D. The ends were cut back, 6 bases at V and 4 bases at J, with 10 bases in the middle. This CDR3 has 13 residues. The CDR3 nucleotides read TGTGCCAGCAGCCCCATTTACGGAAACACCATATATTTT. This sequence encodes CASSPIYGNTIYF.

Remarks on this clonotype: A much larger clonotype is one base distant, so this may be a read error. The V call is TRBV9, the J call TRBJ1-1; tentative D call: TRBD1 (5 bases). Germline values: CDR1 SGDLS, CDR2 YYNGEE. The CDR3 contains 15 residues. CDR3 DNA sequence: TGTACCAGCAGCGTAGCTGGGGGAAAGGGCACTGAAGCTTTCTTT. Protein product: CTSSVAGGKGTEAFF. The full variable domain, with the rest looked up from reference TRBV9 and TRBJ1-1, is DSGVTQTPKHLITATGQRVTLRCSPRSGDLSVYWYQQSLDQGLQFLIQYYNGEERAKGNILERFSAQQFPDLHSELNLSSLELGDSALYFCTSSVAGGKGTEAFFGQGTRLTVV.

This clonotype was observed at least ten times. The chain uses TRBV28 and TRBJ2-1; TRBD1 matches 9 bases. CDR1 and CDR2 from the germline V gene are MDHEN and SYDVKM. The V gene end was trimmed by 6 bases and the J gene end by 2 bases; junction bases not matched to a gene: 8. The CDR3 is 16 amino acids. The CDR3 loop reads CASSPPGQGTYNEQFF. The CDR3 DNA is TGTGCCAGCAGCCCGCCGGGACAGGGTACCTACAATGAGCAGTTCTTC.

This clonotype came up many times. This CDR3 reads CAWSYGGYEQYF. The CDR3 bases are TGTGCCTGGAGTTACGGGGGATACGAGCAGTACTTC. The chain recombines TRBV30 with TRBJ2-7, with a possible D match to TRBD2 (6 bases). CDR3 length: 12 amino acids. Germline CDR1 and CDR2: GTSNPN and SVGIG (reference sequence). The V end lost 2 bases, the J end lost 4 bases, and 9 bases lay between the germline ends. Filled out from reference TRBV30 and TRBJ2-7, the complete variable domain reads SQTIHQWPATLVQPVGSPLSLECTVEGTSNPNLYWYRQAAGRGLQLLFYSVGIGQISSEVPQNLSASRPQDRQFILSSKKLLLSDSGFYLCAWSYGGYEQYFGPGTRLTVT.

This clonotype turned up a few times. This may stem from a read error, because a much larger clone lies one nucleotide away. The rearrangement links TRBV2 to TRBJ2-1, with 8 bases aligning to TRBD2. The length of the CDR3 is 16 residues. Germline values: CDR1 SNHLY, CDR2 FYNNEI. Written as DNA, the CDR3 is TGTGCCTGCAGTGCGGGTAGCGGGGTTTCCTACAATGAGCAGTTCTTC. Its translation: CACSAGSGVSYNEQFF.